The 21 T cell receptor beta chains in this list originate from one sample, sequenced in a study of blood T cells in healthy people across ages. The second PCR ran roughly 7 to 11 cycles with a sample-barcoded 5' primer and J-beta primers. TCRdb recomputed calls from the 5' RACE reads with MiXCR, one row per CDR3 protein. The table has 700,000 to 1,000,000 distinct CDR3 sequences, around two fifths seen once; the top ten hold 15% to 25%. Sequencing was performed on blood. The receptor source for this set is a man aged 55 to 70 in good health.

V gene TRBV28 combines with J gene TRBJ2-5; 9 positions agree with TRBD2. CDR1 is MDHEN and CDR2 is SYDVKM in the germline V gene. This CDR3 contains 16 residues. The junction had 8 bases not matched to a gene; V was cut back by 2 bases and J by 4 bases. CDR3 DNA: TGTGCCAGCAGTTTACCTAGCGGGGAACGTTTAGAGACCCAGTACTTC. It translates to CASSLPSGERLETQYF.

The chain uses TRBV4-3 and TRBJ2-7; weak D call: TRBD1 (6 bases). CDR1 is LGHNA, CDR2 YSLEER, per germline. V gave up 1 base and J gave up 2 bases, with 12 bases separating them. There are 15 residues in the CDR3. The CDR3 coding sequence is TGCGCCAGCAGCCAAGGGGTACAGGGAACCTACGAGCAGTACTTC. It codes for CASSQGVQGTYEQYF.

This clonotype appeared many times. A much larger clone is a single base away; this may be a read error. The chain is built from TRBV11-2 and TRBJ2-2; D gene unclear. Per germline, CDR1 SGHAT and CDR2 FQNNGV. V lost 5 bases to trimming and J lost 4 bases, with 11 bases between them. CDR3 length: 14 amino acids. CDR3 protein: CASSVGFGTGELFF. In DNA form, the CDR3 reads TGTGCCAGCAGCGTAGGATTCGGCACCGGGGAGCTGTTTTTT.

Here the CDR3 reads CSARGTSGGYEQYF. Here the CDR3 DNA reads TGCAGTGCTAGGGGGACTAGCGGGGGTTACGAGCAGTACTTC. The rearrangement joins TRBV20-1 to TRBJ2-7; 14 positions match TRBD2. From germline, CDR1 is DFQATT and CDR2 SNEGSKA (reference sequence). The ends lost 3 bases at V and 4 bases at J; junction bases unmatched: 2. CDR3 size: 14 residues.

V is TRBV28 and J is TRBJ1-5, with D uncertain. Germline V gene data show CDR1 as MDHEN and CDR2 as SYDVKM. The CDR3 spans 15 residues. Between the trimmed V and J ends, which lost 6 bases and 1 base, there was a span of 13 bases. The CDR3 region has the DNA TGTGCCAGCAGGACGACTCCTGGGAGCAATCAGCCCCAGCATTTT. It specifies CASRTTPGSNQPQHF.

About this clonotype itself: The junction differs from germline at one of its ends, possibly a read error. The chain carries TRBV10-3 and TRBJ1-6; D may be TRBD1 (6 bases). The germline V gene has CDR1 ENHRY and CDR2 SYGVKD. This CDR3 has 13 amino acids. The CDR3 DNA sequence: TGTGCCATCAGGAGGACAGAAAATTCATCCCTCCACTTT. Amino acids: CAIRRTENSSLHF.

There are many counts of this clonotype. The J gene is TRBJ2-1, the V gene TRBV29-1; 7 bases are shared with TRBD1. This CDR3 region has 15 residues. Germline CDR1 is SQVTM and CDR2 is ANQGSEA. Unmatched junction bases numbered 6, after V lost 4 bases and J lost 0 bases. The CDR3 sequence is CSVAGQVLSYNEQFF. CDR3 DNA sequence: TGCAGCGTTGCAGGACAGGTCCTCTCCTACAATGAGCAGTTCTTC.

This clonotype was found a few times. V and J are TRBV2 and TRBJ2-7; D uncertain. Germline CDR1 reads SNHLY; CDR2 reads FYNNEI. V dropped 6 bases and J dropped 5 bases, with 11 bases sitting between them. CDR3 length: 12 residues. The DNA for the CDR3 is TGTGCCAGCAGCTTAGAGTTTAACGAGCAGTACTTC. This translates into CASSLEFNEQYF.

This clonotype was picked up a small number of times. J is TRBJ2-7 and V is TRBV9; 11 bases are a match to TRBD1. This CDR3 is built from 15 residues. With 3 bases clipped from V and 3 bases from J, the junction kept 5 bases outside the gene matches. CDR1 and CDR2 (germline): SGDLS, YYNGEE. CDR3 nucleotide sequence: TGTGCCAGCAGCGCTAGCGGGACAGGGGGCTACGAGCAGTACTTC. As protein: CASSASGTGGYEQYF.

The chain carries TRBV18 and TRBJ1-2; 11 nucleotides line up with TRBD1. V trimming: 3 bases; J trimming: 4 bases; junction bases outside the gene matches: 4. The CDR3 runs 15 residues. CDR1 KGHSH and CDR2 LQKENI come from the germline V gene. Written as DNA, the CDR3 is TGTGCCAGCTCACCCGCCGGGACAGGGGGCTATGGCTACACCTTC. It specifies CASSPAGTGGYGYTF.

This clonotype was seen more than once but under ten times. The V gene is TRBV5-6, the J gene TRBJ2-3; 9 nucleotides match TRBD2. The germline V gene encodes CDR1 SGHDT and CDR2 YYEEEE. CDR3 length equals 17 residues. V trimming: 0 bases; J trimming: 0 bases; junction bases outside the gene matches: 5. The CDR3 loop reads CASSLARLAGSTDTQYF. The CDR3 DNA reads as TGTGCCAGCAGCTTGGCGCGGCTAGCGGGGAGCACAGATACGCAGTATTTT.

This clonotype has more than one count but fewer than ten. CDR3 sequence: CASSLVLGNEGYTF. DNA of the CDR3: TGTGCCAGCAGTTTGGTTTTAGGGAATGAAGGCTACACCTTC. The chain is built from TRBV27 and TRBJ1-2; no clear D. CDR1 and CDR2 from the germline V gene are MNHEY and SMNVEV (reference sequence). The germline V and J ends were trimmed by 3 bases and 8 bases, with 16 bases remaining between them. CDR3 length equals 14 residues.

The chain has TRBV7-2 and TRBJ2-1, with no clear D. Germline CDR1 SGHTA, CDR2 FQGNSA. The CDR3 contains 12 residues. Trimming shortened V by 0 bases and J by 9 bases, and 6 bases separated the two germline ends. The CDR3 is CASSLAPSEQFF. In DNA form, the CDR3 reads TGTGCCAGCAGCTTAGCGCCGAGTGAGCAGTTCTTC.

This clonotype was picked up one time. The chain combines TRBV30 with TRBJ1-2, with a possible D match to TRBD1 (6 bases). The germline gives CDR1 GTSNPN, CDR2 SVGIG (reference sequence). The CDR3 consists of 14 residues. The V end lost 4 bases, the J end lost 7 bases, and 19 bases lay between the germline ends. The CDR3 is CAWTHTGGGGGYTF. DNA of the CDR3: TGTGCCTGGACCCATACGGGGGGCGGCGGTGGCTACACCTTC.

The sample holds many counts of this clonotype. The genes are TRBV10-3 and TRBJ2-5; 9 nucleotides agree with TRBD2. CDR1 ENHRY and CDR2 SYGVKD come from the germline V gene. The CDR3 has 17 residues. J was trimmed by 2 bases and V by 0 bases; bases with no gene match: 7. This CDR3 reads CAISESSSSGVQETQYF. The CDR3 coding sequence is TGTGCCATCAGTGAGTCGTCGTCTAGCGGGGTTCAAGAGACCCAGTACTTC.

This rearrangement joins TRBV4-1 to TRBJ2-7; D perhaps matches TRBD2 (7 bases). The V and J ends lost 3 bases and 3 bases respectively, with 15 bases between them. Germline assignment: CDR1 MGHRA and CDR2 YSYEKL. This CDR3 spans 15 amino acids. The CDR3 coding sequence is TGCGCCAGCAGCCATCAGGACAGCGGGAACTACGAGCAGTACTTC. Its protein is CASSHQDSGNYEQYF.

The chain carries TRBV30 and TRBJ1-5; TRBD1 is a possible D gene (5 bases). CDR3 length: 13 amino acids. From germline, CDR1 is GTSNPN and CDR2 SVGIG (reference sequence). Trimming left V 0 bases short and J 7 bases short, with 10 bases between. CDR3 in DNA: TGTGCCTGGAGTGTGGGTTGGGGCCAGCCCCAGCATTTT. Translating it yields CAWSVGWGQPQHF. Supplemented by reference TRBV30 and TRBJ1-5, the full variable domain reads SQTIHQWPATLVQPVGSPLSLECTVEGTSNPNLYWYRQAAGRGLQLLFYSVGIGQISSEVPQNLSASRPQDRQFILSSKKLLLSDSGFYLCAWSVGWGQPQHFGDGTRLSIL.

The chain has TRBV12-3 or TRBV12-4 and TRBJ1-6; 7 nucleotides align to TRBD1. This CDR3 contains 13 residues. Unmatched junction bases numbered 6, after V lost 6 bases and J lost 10 bases. CDR3 amino acids: CASRGQESSPLHF. For the CDR3, the DNA is TGTGCCAGCAGAGGACAGGAGAGCTCACCCCTCCACTTT.

This clonotype showed up just a few times. The chain carries TRBV12-3 or TRBV12-4 and TRBJ1-2; D might be TRBD1 (5 bases). The CDR3 consists of 14 residues. The V end lost 2 bases, the J end lost 2 bases, and 9 bases lay between the germline ends. The CDR3 protein is CASSLRAGNYGYTF. The CDR3, as DNA: TGTGCCAGCAGTTTAAGGGCAGGGAACTATGGCTACACCTTC.

Worth noting for this clonotype: The junction shows a germline mismatch at one end, possibly a read error. V usage is TRBV20-1 and J usage is TRBJ1-2; 10 nucleotides match TRBD1. CDR1 and CDR2 (germline): DFQATT, SNEGSKA (reference sequence). CDR3 length: 12 residues. The CDR3 DNA follows: TGCAGTGTTAGAGGACAGGGGGTTGGCTACACCTTC. Encoded protein: CSVRGQGVGYTF.

This clonotype was seen only a few times. CDR3 in DNA: TGCAGTGCTGCAGGGACTCCCTTCGGGTACAATGAGCAGTTCTTC. The encoded protein is CSAAGTPFGYNEQFF. J is TRBJ2-1 and V is TRBV20-1; tentatively, D is TRBD2 (6 bases). This CDR3 has 15 residues. CDR1 DFQATT and CDR2 SNEGSKA come from the germline V gene (reference sequence). The V gene lost 5 bases and the J gene lost 4 bases, with 18 bases spanning the gap.